The rows below give T cell receptor beta chains drawn from one sample of a study of Ad26.COV2.S vaccination and SARS-CoV-2 variants. The repertoire was sequenced with immunoSEQ multiplex PCR; TCRdb's copy has only in-frame clones and lacks some. The repertoire holds some 480,000 clones, with about 83% as singletons. The material sequenced was peripheral blood, taken in a trial of Ad26.COV2.S vaccine versus placebo. These receptors all stem from a person between 18 and 60 years old who received the Ad26.COV2.S COVID-19 vaccine or a placebo. Each CDR3 is given with its conserved first and last residue. The D gene is left open where the match is weak. The listing skips clone size in some rows; elsewhere it reads once, few, many or a size class.

>NA|NA|TRBV5-4|12|TRBJ1-6
TGTGCCAGCAGCTTCCCAAATTTACCCCTCCACTTT
CASSFPNLPLHF
>NA|NA|TRBV7-2|15|TRBJ2-1
TGTGCCAGCAGCTTTTCGCGGGACTCCTACAATGAGCAGTTCTTC
CASSFSRDSYNEQFF
>NA|NA|TRBV3-1/TRBV3-2|14|TRBJ1-1
TGTGCCAGCAGCCAGGGAGCTATGAACACTGAAGCTTTCTTT
CASSQGAMNTEAFF
>NA|TRBD1|TRBV5-4|15|TRBJ1-4
TGTGCCAGCAGGGAGAACAGGGGCCTAAATGAAAAACTGTTTTTT
CASRENRGLNEKLFF
>NA|NA|TRBV29-1|13|TRBJ1-1
TGCAGCGTTGCCCCTCAGGGGTACACTGAAGCTTTCTTT
CSVAPQGYTEAFF
>NA|NA|TRBV19|12|TRBJ2-4
TGTGCCAGCCAGGGGAGTGGAAACATTCAGTACTTC
CASQGSGNIQYF
>NA|TRBD1|TRBV7-9|15|TRBJ1-1
TGTGCCAGCAGCTCGGGACAGACGATGAACACTGAAGCTTTCTTT
CASSSGQTMNTEAFF
>NA|NA|TRBV27|13|TRBJ1-1
TGTGCCAGCAGTCCCCGACAGCTCACTGAAGCTTTCTTT
CASSPRQLTEAFF
>NA|NA|TRBV10-3|15|TRBJ2-3
TGTGCCATCAGTGAGTCGGGGGACAAGACAGATACGCAGTATTTT
CAISESGDKTDTQYF
>once|TRBD1|TRBV7-9|12|TRBJ1-4
TGTGCCAGCAGACAGGGGGGCGAAAAACTGTTTTTT
CASRQGGEKLFF
>NA|TRBD1|TRBV7-9|15|TRBJ1-2
TGTGCCAGCAGCTTAGACGGGACAGGGAACTATGGCTACACCTTC
CASSLDGTGNYGYTF
>NA|NA|TRBV19|17|TRBJ1-6
TGTGCCAGTTCCGAGAAGTGGGATTCCTCCTATAATTCACCCCTCCACTTT
CASSEKWDSSYNSPLHF
>NA|NA|TRBV4-3|16|TRBJ2-1
TGCGCCAGCAGCCGAGCCCTGACAGACTCCTACAATGAGCAGTTCTTC
CASSRALTDSYNEQFF
>NA|TRBD1|TRBV27|17|TRBJ2-2
TGTGCCAGCAGCCGTTCCGTGGGACAGGGGAACACCGGGGAGCTGTTTTTT
CASSRSVGQGNTGELFF
>NA|NA|TRBV7-2|15|TRBJ2-1
TGTGCCAGCAGCTCCTCCCAAGGAGCGGGCAATGAGCAGTTCTTC
CASSSSQGAGNEQFF
>few|NA|TRBV30|10|TRBJ2-2
TGTGCCGGGGGTCCCGGGGAGCTGTTTTTT
CAGGPGELFF
>few|NA|TRBV5-1|15|TRBJ2-7
TGCGCCAGCAGCTTGTCCAGGACAGAGGTCTACGAGCAGTACTTC
CASSLSRTEVYEQYF
>NA|NA|TRBV28|14|TRBJ2-5
TGTGCCAGCAGTTTTTGGAAAGGGAAGGAGACCCAGTACTTC
CASSFWKGKETQYF
>NA|TRBD2|TRBV28|15|TRBJ2-3
TGTGCCAGCAGTTCTGCGGGACTAGGCACAGATACGCAGTATTTT
CASSSAGLGTDTQYF
>NA|NA|TRBV10-3|17|TRBJ2-3
TGTGCCATCAGTGGAGACCCCTTTGCCCAAGGTCCCGATACGCAGTATTTT
CAISGDPFAQGPDTQYF
>NA|TRBD1|TRBV19|16|TRBJ1-5
TGTGCCAGTAGTATGAGGACAGGAAATAGCAATCAGCCCCAGCATTTT
CASSMRTGNSNQPQHF
>NA|NA|TRBV19|15|TRBJ2-1
TGTGCCAGTAAGCTGGCGAGCCCCTTCTACAATGAGCAGTTCTTC
CASKLASPFYNEQFF
>few|TRBD1|TRBV7-9|14|TRBJ2-7
TGTGCCAGCAGCTTAGCGGGACAGGAGTACGAGCAGTACTTC
CASSLAGQEYEQYF
>many|NA|TRBV2|14|TRBJ1-2
TGTGCCAGCAGTGGGCAGTCGGGGCGCTTTGGCTACACCTTC
CASSGQSGRFGYTF
>NA|TRBD1|TRBV6-2/TRBV6-3|16|TRBJ2-7
TGTGCCAGCAGTTACCCCGGACAGGTGAAGGGCTACGAGCAGTACTTC
CASSYPGQVKGYEQYF
>NA|NA|TRBV27|13|TRBJ1-1
TGTGCCAGCAGTTTATTTCCGCCTAATGAAGCTTTCTTT
CASSLFPPNEAFF